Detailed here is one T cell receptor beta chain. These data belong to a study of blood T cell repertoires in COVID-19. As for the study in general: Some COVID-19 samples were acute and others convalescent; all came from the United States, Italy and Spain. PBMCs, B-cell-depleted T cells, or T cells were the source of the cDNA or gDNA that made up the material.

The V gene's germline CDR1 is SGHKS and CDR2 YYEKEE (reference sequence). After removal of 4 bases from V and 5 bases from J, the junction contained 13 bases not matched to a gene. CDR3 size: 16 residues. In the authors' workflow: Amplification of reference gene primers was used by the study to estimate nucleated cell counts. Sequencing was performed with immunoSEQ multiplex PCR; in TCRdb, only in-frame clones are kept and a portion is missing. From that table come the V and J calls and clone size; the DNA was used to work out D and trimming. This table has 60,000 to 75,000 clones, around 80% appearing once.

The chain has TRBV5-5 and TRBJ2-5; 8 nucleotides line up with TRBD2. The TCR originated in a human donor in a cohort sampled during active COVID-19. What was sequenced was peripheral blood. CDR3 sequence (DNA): TGTGCCAGCAGCCCCGGATCTCCGGGACTAGGGGAGACCCAGTACTTC. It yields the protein CASSPGSPGLGETQYF.